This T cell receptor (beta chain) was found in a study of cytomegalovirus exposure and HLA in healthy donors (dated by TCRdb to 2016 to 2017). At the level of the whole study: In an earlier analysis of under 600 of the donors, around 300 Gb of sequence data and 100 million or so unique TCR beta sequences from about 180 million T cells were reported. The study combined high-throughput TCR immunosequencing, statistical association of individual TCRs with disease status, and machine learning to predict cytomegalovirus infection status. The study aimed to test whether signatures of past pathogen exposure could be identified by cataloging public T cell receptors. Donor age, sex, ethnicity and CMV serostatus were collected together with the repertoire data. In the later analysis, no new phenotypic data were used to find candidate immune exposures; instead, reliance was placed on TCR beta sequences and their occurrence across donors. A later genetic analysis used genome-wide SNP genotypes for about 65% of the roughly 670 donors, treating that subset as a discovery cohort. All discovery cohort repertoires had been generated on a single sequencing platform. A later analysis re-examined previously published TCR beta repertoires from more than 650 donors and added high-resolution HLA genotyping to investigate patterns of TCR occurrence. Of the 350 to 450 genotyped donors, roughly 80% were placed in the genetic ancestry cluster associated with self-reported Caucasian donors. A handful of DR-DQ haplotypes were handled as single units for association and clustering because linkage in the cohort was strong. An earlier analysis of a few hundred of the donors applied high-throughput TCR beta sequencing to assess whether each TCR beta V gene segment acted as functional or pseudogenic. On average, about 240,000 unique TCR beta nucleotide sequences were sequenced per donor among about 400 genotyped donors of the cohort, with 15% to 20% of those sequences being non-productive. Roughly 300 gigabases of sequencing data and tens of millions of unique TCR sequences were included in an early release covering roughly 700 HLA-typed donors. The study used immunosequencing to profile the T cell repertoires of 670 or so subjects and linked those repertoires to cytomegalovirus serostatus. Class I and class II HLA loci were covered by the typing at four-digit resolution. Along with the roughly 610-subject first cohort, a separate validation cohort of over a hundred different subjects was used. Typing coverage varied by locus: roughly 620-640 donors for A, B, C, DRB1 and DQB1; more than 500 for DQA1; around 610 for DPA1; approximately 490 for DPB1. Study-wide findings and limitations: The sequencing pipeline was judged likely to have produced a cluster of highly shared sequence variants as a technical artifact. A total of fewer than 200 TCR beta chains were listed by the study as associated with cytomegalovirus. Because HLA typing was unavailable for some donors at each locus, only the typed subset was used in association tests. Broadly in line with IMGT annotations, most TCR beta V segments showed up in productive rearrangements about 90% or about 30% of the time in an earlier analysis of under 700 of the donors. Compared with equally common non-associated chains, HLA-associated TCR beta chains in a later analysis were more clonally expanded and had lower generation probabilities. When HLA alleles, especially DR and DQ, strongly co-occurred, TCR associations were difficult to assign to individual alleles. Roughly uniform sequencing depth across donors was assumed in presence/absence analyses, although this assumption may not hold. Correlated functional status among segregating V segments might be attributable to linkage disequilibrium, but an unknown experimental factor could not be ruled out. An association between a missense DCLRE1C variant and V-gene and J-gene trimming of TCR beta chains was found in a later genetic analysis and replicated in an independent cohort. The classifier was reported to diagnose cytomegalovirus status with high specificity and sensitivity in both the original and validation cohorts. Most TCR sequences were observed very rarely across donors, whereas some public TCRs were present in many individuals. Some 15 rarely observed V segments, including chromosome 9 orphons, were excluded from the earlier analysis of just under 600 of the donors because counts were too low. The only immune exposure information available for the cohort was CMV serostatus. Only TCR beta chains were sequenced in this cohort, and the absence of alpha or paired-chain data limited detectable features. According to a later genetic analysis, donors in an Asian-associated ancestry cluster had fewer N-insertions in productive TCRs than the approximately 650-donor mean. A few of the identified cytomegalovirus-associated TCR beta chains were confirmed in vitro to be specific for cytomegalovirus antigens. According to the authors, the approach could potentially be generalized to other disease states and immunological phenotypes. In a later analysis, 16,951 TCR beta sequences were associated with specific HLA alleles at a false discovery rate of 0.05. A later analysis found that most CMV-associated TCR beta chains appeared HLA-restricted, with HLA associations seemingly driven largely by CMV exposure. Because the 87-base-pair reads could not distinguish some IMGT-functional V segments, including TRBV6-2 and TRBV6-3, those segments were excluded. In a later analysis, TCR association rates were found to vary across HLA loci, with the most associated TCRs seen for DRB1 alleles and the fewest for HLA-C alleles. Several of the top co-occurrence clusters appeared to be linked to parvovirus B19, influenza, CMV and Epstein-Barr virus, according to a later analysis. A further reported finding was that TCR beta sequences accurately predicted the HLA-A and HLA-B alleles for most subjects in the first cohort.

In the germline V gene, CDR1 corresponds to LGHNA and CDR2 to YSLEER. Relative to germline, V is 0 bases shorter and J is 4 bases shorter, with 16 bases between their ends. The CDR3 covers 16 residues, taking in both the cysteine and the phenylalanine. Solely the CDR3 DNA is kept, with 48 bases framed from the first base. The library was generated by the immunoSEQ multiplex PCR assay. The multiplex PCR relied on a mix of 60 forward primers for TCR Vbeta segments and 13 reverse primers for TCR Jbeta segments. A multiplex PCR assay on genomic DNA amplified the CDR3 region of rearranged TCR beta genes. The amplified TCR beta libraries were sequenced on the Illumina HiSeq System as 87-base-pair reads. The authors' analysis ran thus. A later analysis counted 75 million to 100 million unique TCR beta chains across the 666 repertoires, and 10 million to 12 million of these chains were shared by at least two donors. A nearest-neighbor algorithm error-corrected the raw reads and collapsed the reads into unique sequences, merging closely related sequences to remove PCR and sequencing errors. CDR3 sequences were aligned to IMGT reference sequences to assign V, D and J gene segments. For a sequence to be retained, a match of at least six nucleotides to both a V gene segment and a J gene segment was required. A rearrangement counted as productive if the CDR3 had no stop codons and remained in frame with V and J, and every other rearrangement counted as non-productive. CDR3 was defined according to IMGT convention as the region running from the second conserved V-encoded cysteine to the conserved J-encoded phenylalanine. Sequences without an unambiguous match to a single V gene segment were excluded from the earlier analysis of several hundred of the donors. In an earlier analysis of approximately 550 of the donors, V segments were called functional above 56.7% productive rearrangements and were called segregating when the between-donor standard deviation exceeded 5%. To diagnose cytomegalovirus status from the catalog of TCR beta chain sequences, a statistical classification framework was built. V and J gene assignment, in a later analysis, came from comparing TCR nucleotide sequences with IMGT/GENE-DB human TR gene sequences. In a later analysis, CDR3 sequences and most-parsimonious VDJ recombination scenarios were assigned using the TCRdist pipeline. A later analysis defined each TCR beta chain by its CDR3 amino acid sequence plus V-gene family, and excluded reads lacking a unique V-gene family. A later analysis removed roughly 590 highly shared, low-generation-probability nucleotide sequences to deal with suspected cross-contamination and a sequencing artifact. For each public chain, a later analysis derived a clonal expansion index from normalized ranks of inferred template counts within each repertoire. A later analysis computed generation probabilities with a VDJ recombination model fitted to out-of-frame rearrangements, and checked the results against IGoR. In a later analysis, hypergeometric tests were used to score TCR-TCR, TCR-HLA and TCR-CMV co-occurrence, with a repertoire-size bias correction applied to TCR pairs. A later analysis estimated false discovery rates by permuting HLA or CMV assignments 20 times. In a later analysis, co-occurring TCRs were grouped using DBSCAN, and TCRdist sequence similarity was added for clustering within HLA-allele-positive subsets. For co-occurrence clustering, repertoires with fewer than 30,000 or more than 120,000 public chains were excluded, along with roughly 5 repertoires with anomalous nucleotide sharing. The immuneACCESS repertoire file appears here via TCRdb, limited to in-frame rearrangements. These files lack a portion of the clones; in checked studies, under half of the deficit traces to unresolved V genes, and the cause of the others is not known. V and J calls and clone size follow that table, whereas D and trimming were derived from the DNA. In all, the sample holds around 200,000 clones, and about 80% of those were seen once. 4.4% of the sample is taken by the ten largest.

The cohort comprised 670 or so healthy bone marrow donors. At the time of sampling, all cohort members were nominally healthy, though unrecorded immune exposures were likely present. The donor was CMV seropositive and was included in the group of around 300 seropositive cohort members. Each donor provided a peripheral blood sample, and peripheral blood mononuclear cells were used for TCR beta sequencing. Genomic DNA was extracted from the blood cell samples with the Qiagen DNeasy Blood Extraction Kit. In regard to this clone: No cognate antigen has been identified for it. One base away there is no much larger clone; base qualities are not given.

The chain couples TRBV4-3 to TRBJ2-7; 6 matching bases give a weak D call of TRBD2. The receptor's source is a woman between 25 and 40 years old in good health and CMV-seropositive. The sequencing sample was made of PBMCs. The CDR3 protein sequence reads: CASSQDGWGVGYEQYF. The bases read TGCGCCAGCAGCCAAGATGGGTGGGGGGTGGGTTACGAGCAGTACTTC.